A selection of T cell receptor beta chains follows, all from one sample in a study of tumor-infiltrating lymphocytes in localized non-small cell lung cancer. Method: immunoSEQ multiplex PCR; TCRdb's copy keeps in-frame clones and lacks some. The profile shows about 16,000 clones, just under 80% of them singletons. The material sequenced was lung tumor tissue. The receptors stem from a human donor with non-small cell lung cancer. CDR3s include the opening cysteine and the closing phenylalanine or tryptophan. A D gene is named only where the DNA matches it firmly. Part of the rows lack a size; the others show once, few, many or a class for expanded clones.

TRBV9	TRBJ2-5	few	.	CASSVLGTPQETQYF	TGTGCCAGCAGCGTATTGGGAACTCCCCAAGAGACCCAGTACTTC
TRBV7-8	TRBJ2-3	.	.	CASSSRDGLTDTQYF	TGTGCCAGCAGCTCGAGGGACGGACTCACAGATACGCAGTATTTT
TRBV7-2	TRBJ1-1	.	TRBD1	CASSLGQTGRVAFF	TGTGCCAGCAGCTTAGGCCAGACAGGGCGGGTAGCTTTCTTT
TRBV30	TRBJ1-2	once	TRBD1	CAWRSYGTGNGYTF	TGTGCCTGGAGAAGTTACGGGACAGGGAATGGCTACACCTTC
TRBV18	TRBJ2-3	.	TRBD2	CASSSMRLAGDSTDTQYF	TGTGCCAGCTCCTCCATGCGACTAGCGGGGGACAGCACAGATACGCAGTATTTT
TRBV10-3	TRBJ2-5	.	TRBD2	CAISEPSGGPGETQYF	TGTGCCATCAGTGAACCTAGCGGGGGGCCAGGCGAGACCCAGTACTTC
TRBV19	TRBJ2-1	few	.	CASSIVPGGGNEQFF	TGTGCCAGTAGTATAGTCCCGGGTGGTGGGAATGAGCAGTTCTTC
TRBV4-1	TRBJ2-5	.	.	CASSQFAETQYF	TGCGCCAGCAGCCAGTTCGCGGAGACCCAGTACTTC
TRBV9	TRBJ2-7	few	.	CASSVLASSYEQYF	TGTGCCAGCAGCGTACTCGCGAGCTCCTACGAGCAGTACTTC
TRBV7-5	TRBJ1-5	.	.	CVRSSDSSNQPQHF	TGTGTCAGAAGCTCCGACAGTAGCAATCAGCCCCAGCATTTT
TRBV11-1	TRBJ2-1	.	TRBD1	CASSLGDRAYNEQFF	TGTGCCAGCAGCTTAGGTGACAGGGCCTACAATGAGCAGTTCTTC
TRBV5-6	TRBJ2-6	.	.	CASSLGDGANVLTF	TGTGCCAGCAGCTTGGGGGATGGGGCCAACGTCCTGACTTTC
TRBV18	TRBJ2-1	.	.	CASSPPFDSGNEQFF	TGTGCCAGCTCACCACCGTTCGATAGCGGCAATGAGCAGTTCTTC
TRBV6-1	TRBJ1-6	.	.	CASSVIGDSPLHF	TGTGCCAGCAGTGTTATCGGGGATTCACCCCTCCACTTT
TRBV7-3	TRBJ2-5	.	.	CASSLRGARETQYF	TGTGCCAGCAGCTTAAGGGGGGCTCGGGAGACCCAGTACTTC
TRBV5-1	TRBJ1-4	.	TRBD1	CASRKFTGEGEKLFF	TGCGCCAGCAGAAAGTTTACAGGGGAGGGTGAAAAACTGTTTTTT
TRBV5-6	TRBJ2-7	.	.	CASSSRDSYEQYF	TGTGCCAGCAGCTCAAGAGACAGTTACGAGCAGTACTTC
TRBV6-6	TRBJ1-2	few	.	CASSYSEGYYGYTF	TGTGCCAGCAGTTACTCGGAGGGCTACTATGGCTACACCTTC
TRBV4-1	TRBJ1-5	.	.	CASSLQQGNQPQHF	TGCGCCAGCAGCCTCCAACAGGGAAATCAGCCCCAGCATTTT
TRBV7-6	TRBJ2-1	medium-sized	.	CASSLSGTYNEQFF	TGTGCCAGCAGCTTATCAGGAACCTACAATGAGCAGTTCTTC
TRBV5-1	TRBJ2-3	few	TRBD2	CASSALAGAMDTQYF	TGCGCCAGCAGCGCCCTAGCGGGGGCCATGGATACGCAGTATTTT
TRBV5-1	TRBJ2-7	few	TRBD1	CASSTGQGGYEQYF	TGCGCCAGCAGCACCGGACAGGGTGGCTACGAGCAGTACTTC
TRBV19	TRBJ2-1	.	.	CASSIYMSDNEQFF	TGTGCCAGTAGTATATATATGAGCGACAATGAGCAGTTCTTC
TRBV5-1	TRBJ2-7	.	.	CASSFRTQELYEQYF	TGCGCCAGCAGCTTCAGGACCCAGGAGCTCTACGAGCAGTACTTC
TRBV4-3	TRBJ2-7	once	.	CASSLKETREQYF	TGCGCCAGCAGCCTCAAAGAGACGAGGGAGCAGTACTTC
TRBV7-9	TRBJ2-7	.	.	CASSPWGDLGEPF	TGTGCCAGCAGCCCATGGGGGGACCTTGGAGAACCTTTC
TRBV5-4	TRBJ1-2	.	.	CASSFRDTLRPRANYGYTF	TGTGCCAGCAGCTTCCGGGACACCCTCCGCCCGAGGGCTAACTATGGCTACACCTTC
TRBV27	TRBJ1-2	once	.	CASSLLGGVYGYTF	TGTGCCAGCAGTTTATTGGGGGGCGTCTATGGCTACACCTTC
TRBV27	TRBJ1-4	.	.	CASSSGFFATNEKLFF	TGTGCCAGCAGCTCAGGGTTCTTTGCAACTAATGAAAAACTGTTTTTT
TRBV28	TRBJ1-5	.	TRBD1	CASSLPGGPNQPQHF	TGTGCCAGCAGTTTGCCAGGGGGACCCAATCAGCCCCAGCATTTT
TRBV10-3	TRBJ2-1	.	.	CAISESTVGTYNEQFF	TGTGCCATCAGTGAGTCGACTGTCGGGACCTACAATGAGCAGTTCTTC
TRBV5-4	TRBJ2-1	.	.	CASSPVGVTYNEQFF	TGTGCCAGCAGCCCAGTAGGTGTCACCTACAATGAGCAGTTCTTC
TRBV4-1	TRBJ1-1	once	.	CASSQDQGPTEAFF	TGCGCCAGCAGCCAAGATCAGGGTCCCACTGAAGCTTTCTTT
TRBV6-5	TRBJ1-6	.	.	CASSYSPDRTLHF	TGTGCCAGCAGTTACTCGCCCGATAGGACCCTCCACTTT
TRBV19	TRBJ1-1	.	.	CASIGFLGGTEAFF	TGTGCCAGTATTGGATTCCTGGGGGGCACTGAAGCTTTCTTT
TRBV10-3	TRBJ2-7	once	.	CAISSDSAYEQYF	TGTGCCATCAGCAGCGACAGTGCCTACGAGCAGTACTTC
TRBV29-1	TRBJ2-5	.	TRBD2	CSVEESYGGYGTQYF	TGCAGCGTTGAAGAGTCGTACGGGGGGTATGGGACCCAGTACTTC
TRBV28	TRBJ2-2	.	TRBD1	CASSTVGTGSFGELFF	TGTGCCAGCAGTACCGTCGGGACAGGGAGTTTCGGGGAGCTGTTTTTT
TRBV5-4	TRBJ2-1	.	.	CASSSGTHGDEQFF	TGTGCCAGCAGCTCCGGGACACACGGCGATGAGCAGTTCTTC
TRBV6-5	TRBJ2-3	.	TRBD2	CASRTSGGKSDTQYF	TGTGCCAGCAGAACTAGCGGGGGGAAGTCAGATACGCAGTATTTT
TRBV4-2	TRBJ2-2	.	TRBD2	CASSQELLAGRTGELFF	TGTGCCAGCAGCCAAGAACTCCTAGCGGGACGGACCGGGGAGCTGTTTTTT
TRBV7-2	TRBJ1-1	.	TRBD1	CASSILGQGRSEAFF	TGTGCCAGCAGCATACTAGGACAGGGGAGGTCTGAAGCTTTCTTT
TRBV10-3	TRBJ1-1	.	.	CATLGVKGTEAFF	TGTGCCACTTTGGGGGTTAAGGGGACTGAAGCTTTCTTT
TRBV6-1	TRBJ1-1	.	TRBD1	CASSRRQGLVAEAFF	TGTGCCAGCAGTAGAAGACAGGGGTTGGTCGCTGAAGCTTTCTTT
TRBV4-1	TRBJ2-7	.	TRBD2	CASSQHLTSGYEQYF	TGCGCCAGCAGCCAGCACTTAACTAGCGGCTACGAGCAGTACTTC
TRBV7-8	TRBJ2-5	.	TRBD2	CASREGTSGVRTQYF	TGTGCCAGCAGGGAAGGGACTAGCGGGGTCAGGACCCAGTACTTC
TRBV29-1	TRBJ1-6	.	TRBD1	CSVRTGAYSPLHF	TGCAGCGTTCGGACAGGGGCATATTCACCCCTCCACTTT
TRBV28	TRBJ2-7	.	.	CASNMDSFTYEQYF	TGTGCCAGCAATATGGATTCTTTCACATACGAGCAGTACTTC
TRBV7-2	TRBJ1-1	.	.	CASSLALGWGLF	TGTGCCAGCAGCTTAGCCCTGGGGTGGGGTCTCTTT
TRBV9	TRBJ1-6	.	TRBD1	CASSVDGDSSYNSPLHF	TGTGCCAGCAGCGTAGATGGGGACAGCTCCTATAATTCACCCCTCCACTTT
TRBV9	TRBJ2-7	.	.	CASSVVPSGTYEQYF	TGTGCCAGCAGCGTAGTCCCTTCCGGGACCTACGAGCAGTACTTC
TRBV10-1	TRBJ1-1	.	.	CASSRARRGNTEAFF	TGCGCCAGCAGCCGGGCCCGCCGGGGGAACACTGAAGCTTTCTTT
TRBV15	TRBJ2-5	.	.	CATSRDLGGARETQYF	TGTGCCACCAGCAGAGATTTAGGAGGGGCTAGGGAGACCCAGTACTTC
TRBV2	TRBJ1-4	.	.	CASKKEATNEKLFF	TGTGCCAGCAAGAAGGAAGCAACTAATGAAAAACTGTTTTTT
TRBV4-2	TRBJ2-6	few	.	CASSQDLTRRRLDKTAGANVLTF	TGTGCCAGCAGCCAAGATCTCACTAGGCGGAGACTAGATAAAACAGCTGGGGCCAACGTCCTGACTTTC
TRBV2	TRBJ2-1	.	.	CASSFPGLRNEQFF	TGTGCCAGCAGTTTCCCGGGCCTTAGGAATGAGCAGTTCTTC
TRBV11-2	TRBJ2-3	.	.	CASSSSGSSTDTQYF	TGTGCCAGCAGCTCAAGCGGGTCGAGCACAGATACGCAGTATTTT